Shown below are 25 T cell receptor beta chains from a single sample sequenced in a study of T-cell reconstitution after alpha-beta-depleted transplantation in children. TCRbeta library preparation incorporated unique molecular identifiers. Each CDR3 protein gets one entry after TCRdb re-called the PCR reads with MiXCR. The sample lists approximately 1,000,000 distinct CDR3 sequences, about 30% occurring once. Here the sequenced sample was PBMCs, mostly from graft donor cells, taken 360 days after TCRalphabeta/CD19-depleted stem cell transplant. These receptors originate from a boy less than two years old who had a stem cell transplant for SCID, so the T cells may come from the graft donor.

This clonotype appeared a few times. CDR3 protein: CASSLEASGSTDTQYF. The CDR3 DNA sequence: TGCGCCAGCAGCTTGGAGGCTAGCGGGAGCACAGATACGCAGTATTTT. The chain employs TRBV5-1 and TRBJ2-3, with 8 positions matching TRBD2. CDR3 length: 16 amino acids. V was pared by 0 bases and J by 0 bases, with 3 bases of the junction left unmatched. Germline V lookup: CDR1 SGHRS, CDR2 YFSETQ.

V gene TRBV4-2 combines with J gene TRBJ2-1; tentatively, D is TRBD2 (5 bases). Germline-derived CDR1 and CDR2 are LGHNA and YNFKEQ. V shed 1 base and J shed 5 bases, with 15 bases lying between them. There are 16 residues in the CDR3. The CDR3 protein is CASSQGKRLPDNEQFF. For the CDR3, the DNA is TGTGCCAGCAGCCAAGGAAAGAGACTACCCGACAATGAGCAGTTCTTC.

This clonotype has a handful of counts. The V gene is TRBV12-3 or TRBV12-4, the J gene TRBJ2-1; a possible D gene is TRBD2 (6 bases). The CDR3 extends over 12 amino acids. The V end was cut by 4 bases, the J end by 8 bases, with 9 bases between. The CDR3 nucleotides read TGTGCCAGCAGTTCGGGACTGGATGAGCAGTTCTTC. Translating it yields CASSSGLDEQFF.

This clonotype was counted a few times. V gene TRBV5-6 combines with J gene TRBJ1-1, with D perhaps TRBD1 (5 bases). CDR3 length: 13 amino acids. V lost 2 bases, J lost 11 bases, and 16 bases lay in between. Germline-derived CDR1 and CDR2 are SGHDT and YYEEEE. CDR3 nucleotide sequence: TGTGCCAGCAGCTTACGGGGACTCGGAAGGGCTTTCTTT. This codes for CASSLRGLGRAFF.

This clonotype occurred a few times. The V gene is TRBV7-9, the J gene TRBJ1-3; no clear D gene. Germline V lookup: CDR1 SEHNR, CDR2 FQNEAQ (reference sequence). V lost 6 bases and J lost 4, with 10 bases in between. This CDR3 is 13 amino acids long. The DNA for the CDR3 is TGTGCCAGCAGGGCGAAGTCAGGAAACACCATATATTTT. Translated, it gives CASRAKSGNTIYF.

The count of this clonotype is one. The chain recombines TRBV2 with TRBJ1-1; no clear D. The CDR3 runs 14 residues. Trimming pared 4 bases from V and 1 base from J, leaving 10 bases between. Germline V gives CDR1 SNHLY, CDR2 FYNNEI. The CDR3, as DNA: TGTGCCAGCAGTGGGGAGGGAAGGAACACTGAAGCTTTCTTT. Its protein is CASSGEGRNTEAFF.

This clonotype has more than one count but fewer than ten. The CDR3 DNA sequence: TGTGCCAGCAGCCTAAGGGGGACCGACCGGGAGCAGTACTTC. Its protein product is CASSLRGTDREQYF. The chain links TRBV7-3 to TRBJ2-7; possibly TRBD1 for D (6 bases). This CDR3 has 14 residues. Germline values: CDR1 SGHTA, CDR2 FQGTGA. V lost 5 bases and J lost 7, with 18 bases in between.

The V call is TRBV4-2, the J call TRBJ2-3; a weak D match, TRBD2 (6 bases). Germline lookup yields CDR1 LGHNA and CDR2 YNFKEQ. CDR3 size: 16 residues. With 0 bases removed from V and 1 base from J, the gap between germline ends came to 11 bases. The CDR3 DNA reads as TGTGCCAGCAGCCAAGACCCACTAGCCGGCACAGATACGCAGTATTTT. It specifies CASSQDPLAGTDTQYF.

This chain uses TRBV4-3 with TRBJ2-3, with D possibly being TRBD2 (5 bases). V lost 1 base to trimming and J lost 6 bases, with 17 bases between them. The CDR3 extends over 16 amino acids. Per the germline V gene, CDR1 is LGHNA and CDR2 is YSLEER. CDR3 amino acids: CASSQGPLLGRDTQYF. CDR3 nucleotide sequence: TGCGCCAGCAGCCAAGGACCCCTACTAGGAAGGGATACGCAGTATTTT.

The V and J genes are TRBV25-1 and TRBJ1-4; D may be TRBD1 (6 bases). CDR3 length: 14 amino acids. CDR1 and CDR2 (germline): MGHDK, SYGVNS. Between the trimmed V and J ends, which lost 5 bases and 7 bases, there was a span of 14 bases. The CDR3 is CASSWAGEVEKLFF. In DNA form, the CDR3 reads TGTGCCAGCAGTTGGGCAGGGGAGGTTGAAAAACTGTTTTTT.

The J gene is TRBJ2-7, the V gene TRBV7-2, with D possibly matching TRBD2 (6 bases). Trimming pared 0 bases from V and 3 bases from J, leaving 15 bases between. The CDR3 has 16 residues. Germline loops: CDR1 SGHTA, CDR2 FQGNSA. In DNA, the CDR3 is TGTGCCAGCAGCTTAGCGTCGGGGGTAGAGGTCTACGAGCAGTACTTC. It yields the protein CASSLASGVEVYEQYF.

This clonotype was picked up a small number of times. This chain connects TRBV9 to TRBJ2-5, with a weak D call TRBD1 (6 bases). Trimming removed 4 bases at V and 1 base at J, with 11 bases between. Germline V gene lookup returns CDR1 SGDLS and CDR2 YYNGEE. The CDR3 is made up of 14 amino acids. The CDR3 DNA reads TGTGCCAGCAGCCCACAGGGAGCCCAAGAGACCCAGTACTTC. Encoded protein: CASSPQGAQETQYF.

This clonotype was picked up one time. The V gene is TRBV29-1, the J gene TRBJ2-7; D tentatively reads TRBD1 or TRBD2 (6 bases each). The ends were cut back, 1 base at V and 4 bases at J, with 23 bases in the middle. Germline loops: CDR1 SQVTM, CDR2 ANQGSEA. CDR3 length equals 17 residues. CDR3 residues: CSVEAPSEGGTLYEQYF. DNA for the CDR3: TGCAGCGTTGAAGCTCCTAGTGAGGGGGGCACTTTATACGAGCAGTACTTC.

The rearrangement uses TRBV28 and TRBJ2-2; TRBD2 matches 9 bases. V was pared by 6 bases and J by 5 bases, with 10 bases of the junction left unmatched. Germline CDR1 and CDR2: MDHEN and SYDVKM. The CDR3 length is 16 residues. The CDR3 nucleotides are TGTGCCAGCAGCCGGCGGGGGGGCATCTTAACCGGGGAGCTGTTTTTT. Amino acid sequence: CASSRRGGILTGELFF. Full variable domain (missing parts from reference TRBV28 and TRBJ2-2): DVKVTQSSRYLVKRTGEKVFLECVQDMDHENMFWYRQDPGLGLRLIYFSYDVKMKEKGDIPEGYSVSREKKERFSLILESASTNQTSMYLCASSRRGGILTGELFFGEGSRLTVL.

On this clonotype: As the CDR3 is not closed by the conserved phenylalanine or tryptophan, this likely results from a read error. The chain couples TRBV5-1 to TRBJ1-1; D gene uncertain. Germline CDR1 is SGHRS and CDR2 is YFSETQ. V shed 5 bases and J shed 5 bases, with 7 bases lying between them. CDR3 length equals 11 residues. CDR3 sequence (DNA): TGCGCCAGCAGGATCGGTACTGAAGCTTTCTGT. Its translation is CASRIGTEAFC.

The chain employs TRBV20-1 and TRBJ2-7, with 11 bases aligning to TRBD2. This CDR3 spans 15 amino acids. Germline V gene data show CDR1 as DFQATT and CDR2 as SNEGSKA (reference sequence). The V and J ends lost 3 bases and 4 bases, in that order; junction bases with no gene match: 8. CDR3 DNA: TGCAGTGCTAGTTCCGCTAGGACTAGCGGGTACGAGCAGTACTTC. Translated, it gives CSASSARTSGYEQYF.

J is TRBJ2-3 and V is TRBV12-3 or TRBV12-4; 8 bases align to TRBD1. The CDR3 is 16 amino acids. Trimming cost V 3 bases and J 4 bases; bases outside gene matches: 9. This chain's CDR3 is CASSLANRGISDTQYF. The CDR3 coding sequence is TGTGCCAGCAGTTTGGCGAACAGGGGGATCTCAGATACGCAGTATTTT.

This clonotype appeared a few times. This chain links TRBV19 with TRBJ2-3, with TRBD2 matching over 9 bases. CDR1 LNHDA and CDR2 SQIVND come from the germline V gene (reference sequence). V shed 2 bases, J shed 6 bases, and the junction held 9 bases outside the gene matches. CDR3 length: 16 residues. CDR3 sequence reads: CASSISSGGPPDTQYF. For the CDR3, the DNA is TGTGCCAGTAGTATAAGTAGCGGGGGCCCCCCCGATACGCAGTATTTT.

V gene TRBV28 combines with J gene TRBJ2-6; D is unclear. CDR3 length: 16 residues. V was clipped by 7 bases and J by 0 bases, with 13 bases between them. CDR1 and CDR2 (germline): MDHEN, SYDVKM. The CDR3 DNA reads TGTGCCAGCACCCGCCAAGGCTACTCTGGGGCCAACGTCCTGACTTTC. Amino acids: CASTRQGYSGANVLTF.

J is TRBJ2-7 and V is TRBV20-1; TRBD2 might be the D (6 bases). Germline V CDR1 and CDR2: DFQATT, SNEGSKA (reference sequence). V was shortened by 2 bases and J by 4 bases, with 15 bases between the two germline ends. The CDR3 is 14 amino acids. This chain's CDR3 is CSARQEYGTYEQYF. The CDR3 DNA reads as TGCAGTGCTAGACAGGAGTACGGGACTTACGAGCAGTACTTC.

The table lists this clonotype with a few counts. The chain has TRBV18 and TRBJ1-6; the match to TRBD1 covers 8 bases. Germline trimming cut 2 bases from V and 9 bases from J; bases unmatched to any gene: 6. Germline CDR1 KGHSH, CDR2 LQKENI. The CDR3 totals 15 residues. The DNA of the CDR3 is TGTGCCAGCTCACCAGGTGGACAGGGTGCTTCACCCCTCCACTTT. Its protein is CASSPGGQGASPLHF.

V usage is TRBV20-1 and J usage is TRBJ2-3; weak D call: TRBD2 (6 bases). The CDR3 sequence is 13 residues long. Trimming removed 3 bases from V and 2 bases from J, with 9 bases in between. The germline gives CDR1 DFQATT, CDR2 SNEGSKA (reference sequence). The chain's CDR3 is CSASGGYTDTQYF. The CDR3 nucleotides read TGCAGTGCTAGTGGGGGGTACACAGATACGCAGTATTTT.

The rearrangement joins TRBV5-1 to TRBJ1-1; D is uncertain. V was cut by 4 bases and J by 11 bases, with 18 bases left in between. Germline V gene sequence: CDR1 SGHRS, CDR2 YFSETQ. The CDR3 loop spans 13 amino acids. The CDR3 nucleotides read TGCGCCAGCAGCCCCCTCTTGCGAGTTGGGGCTTTCTTT. Translating gives CASSPLLRVGAFF.

This clonotype was counted between two and nine times. Here the CDR3 reads CASSTGQGLGGNTIYF. CDR3 DNA sequence: TGTGCCAGCAGCACAGGACAGGGTCTAGGGGGAAACACCATATATTTT. This chain connects TRBV28 to TRBJ1-3; 8 bases line up with TRBD1. CDR1 and CDR2 from the germline V gene are MDHEN and SYDVKM. The V and J ends lost 6 bases and 4 bases, in that order; junction bases with no gene match: 11. This CDR3 contains 16 residues.

The sample holds a few counts of this clonotype. In DNA form, the CDR3 reads TGTGCCAGCAGTTTTGGCAGGGTGTTCCCCTACGAGCAGTACTTC. Its translation: CASSFGRVFPYEQYF. The chain joins TRBV28 to TRBJ2-7; tentative D call: TRBD1 (5 bases). V was trimmed by 3 bases and J by 2 bases, leaving 14 bases between them. This CDR3 comprises 15 residues. Germline V CDR1 and CDR2: MDHEN, SYDVKM.